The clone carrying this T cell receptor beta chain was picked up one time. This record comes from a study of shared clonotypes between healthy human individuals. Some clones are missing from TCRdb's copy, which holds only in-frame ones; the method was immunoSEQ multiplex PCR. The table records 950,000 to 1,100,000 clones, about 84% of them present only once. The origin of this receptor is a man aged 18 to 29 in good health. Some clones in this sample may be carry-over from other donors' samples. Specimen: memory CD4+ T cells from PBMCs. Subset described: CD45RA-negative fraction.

The CDR3 region has the DNA TGTGCCAGCAGCCCAGGGGGCCCAGCTAATGAAAAACTGTTTTTT. The encoded protein is CASSPGGPANEKLFF. The chain carries TRBV28 and TRBJ1-4, with 8 positions matching TRBD1. Looked up from germline, CDR1 is MDHEN and CDR2 is SYDVKM. V was pared by 6 bases and J by 3 bases, with 6 bases of the junction left unmatched. The CDR3 consists of 15 residues.